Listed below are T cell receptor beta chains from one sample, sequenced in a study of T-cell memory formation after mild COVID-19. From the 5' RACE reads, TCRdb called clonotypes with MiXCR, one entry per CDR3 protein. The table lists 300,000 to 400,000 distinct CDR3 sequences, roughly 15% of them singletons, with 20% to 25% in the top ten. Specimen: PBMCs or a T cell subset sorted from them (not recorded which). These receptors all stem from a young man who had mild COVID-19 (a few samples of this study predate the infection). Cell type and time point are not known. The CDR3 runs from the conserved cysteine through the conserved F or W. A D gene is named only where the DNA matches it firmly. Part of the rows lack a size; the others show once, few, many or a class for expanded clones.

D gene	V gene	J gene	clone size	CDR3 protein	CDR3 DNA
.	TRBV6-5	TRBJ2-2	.	CASSYGEGAGELFF	TGTGCCAGCAGTTACGGCGAGGGGGCCGGGGAGCTGTTTTTT
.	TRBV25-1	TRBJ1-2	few	CASSDTSLNYGYTF	TGTGCCAGCAGTGATACCAGTCTGAACTATGGCTACACCTTC
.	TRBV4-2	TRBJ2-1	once	CASSQLGNEQFF	TGTGCCAGCAGCCAACTCGGCAATGAGCAGTTCTTC
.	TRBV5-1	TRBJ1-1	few	CASSRDSPKTEAFF	TGCGCCAGCAGCCGAGACAGCCCGAAAACTGAAGCTTTCTTT
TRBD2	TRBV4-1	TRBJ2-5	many	CASSLGLAGGQETQYF	TGCGCCAGCAGCCTGGGACTAGCGGGGGGTCAGGAGACCCAGTACTTC
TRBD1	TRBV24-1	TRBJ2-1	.	CATSDTTGGLKQFF	TGTGCCACCAGTGATACTACAGGGGGTTTGAAGCAGTTCTTC
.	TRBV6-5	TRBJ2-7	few	CASSDSPYEQYF	TGTGCCAGCAGCGACAGTCCCTACGAGCAGTACTTC
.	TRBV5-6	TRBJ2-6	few	CASSDKGPGANVLTF	TGTGCCAGCAGCGATAAGGGTCCCGGGGCCAACGTCCTGACTTTC
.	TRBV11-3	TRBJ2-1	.	CASSSGGTPYNEQFF	TGTGCCAGCAGCTCCGGAGGCACCCCCTACAATGAGCAGTTCTTC
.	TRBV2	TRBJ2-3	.	CASSDGAYPDTQYF	TGTGCCAGCAGTGATGGCGCTTACCCTGATACGCAGTATTTT
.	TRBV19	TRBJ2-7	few	CASSIGGLTYEQYF	TGTGCCAGTAGTATAGGCGGTCTAACCTACGAGCAGTACTTC
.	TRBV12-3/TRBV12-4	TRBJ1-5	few	CASTQGGQPQHF	TGTGCCAGCACCCAGGGAGGTCAGCCCCAGCATTTT
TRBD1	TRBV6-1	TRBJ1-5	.	CASSDITGGLDQPQHF	TGTGCCAGCAGTGATATAACAGGGGGTCTGGATCAGCCCCAGCATTTT
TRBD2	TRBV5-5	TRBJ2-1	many	CASSLGTSGGGEQFF	TGTGCCAGCAGCCTAGGGACTAGCGGGGGGGGTGAGCAGTTCTTC
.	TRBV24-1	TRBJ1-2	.	CATSQGNYGYTF	TGTGCCACCTCACAGGGCAACTATGGCTACACCTTC
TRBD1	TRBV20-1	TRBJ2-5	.	CSGSAGQGFQETQYF	TGCAGTGGTAGCGCGGGACAGGGTTTCCAAGAGACCCAGTACTTC
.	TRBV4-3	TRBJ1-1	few	CASSQGTGTEAFF	TGCGCCAGCAGCCAGGGGACGGGTACTGAAGCTTTCTTT
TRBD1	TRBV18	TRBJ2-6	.	CASSLSSTGILLGANVLTF	TGTGCCAGCTCACTGTCCTCGACAGGGATATTGTTGGGGGCCAACGTCCTGACTTTC
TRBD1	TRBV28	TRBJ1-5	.	CASRQGNNQPQHF	TGTGCCAGCAGACAGGGGAACAATCAGCCCCAGCATTTT
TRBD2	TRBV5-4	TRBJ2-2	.	CASSSQRGAGELFF	TGTGCCAGCAGCTCGCAGCGGGGGGCCGGGGAGCTGTTTTTT
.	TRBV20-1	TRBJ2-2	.	CSASGGGRANTGELFF	TGCAGTGCTAGTGGTGGGGGACGTGCGAACACCGGGGAGCTGTTTTTT
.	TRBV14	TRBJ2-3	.	CASSVRPDTQYF	TGTGCCAGCAGCGTACGCCCAGATACGCAGTATTTT
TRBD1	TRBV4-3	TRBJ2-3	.	CASSQDRTGPNTDTQYF	TGCGCCAGCAGCCAAGATCGGACAGGGCCAAACACAGATACGCAGTATTTT
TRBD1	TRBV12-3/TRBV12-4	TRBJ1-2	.	CASRPQGVYGYTF	TGTGCCAGCAGGCCTCAGGGGGTGTATGGCTACACCTTC
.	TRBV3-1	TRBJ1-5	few	CASSQEWGPQHF	TGTGCCAGCAGCCAAGAGTGGGGTCCCCAGCATTTT
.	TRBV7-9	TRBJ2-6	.	CARSFGQGTTEGGANVLTF	TGTGCCAGAAGCTTTGGCCAGGGGACAACTGAAGGTGGGGCCAACGTCCTGACTTTC
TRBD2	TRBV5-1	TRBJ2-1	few	CASSLDTSGLVNEQFF	TGCGCCAGCAGCTTGGATACTAGCGGGCTGGTCAATGAGCAGTTCTTC
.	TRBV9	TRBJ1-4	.	CASSVAPGLGTNEKLFF	TGTGCCAGCAGCGTAGCCCCGGGGCTAGGGACTAATGAAAAACTGTTTTTT
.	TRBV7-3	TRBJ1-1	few	CASSSIGGGDAFF	TGTGCCAGCAGCTCAATAGGGGGGGGAGACGCTTTCTTT
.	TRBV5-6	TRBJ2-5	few	CASSLPNPLETQYF	TGTGCCAGCAGCTTGCCGAACCCCTTGGAGACCCAGTACTTC
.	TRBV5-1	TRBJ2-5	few	CASSWSDGQETQYF	TGCGCCAGCAGCTGGTCCGATGGACAAGAGACCCAGTACTTC
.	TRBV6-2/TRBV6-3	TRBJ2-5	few	CASRLQTGTQETQYF	TGTGCCAGCAGGCTGCAGACAGGCACCCAAGAGACCCAGTACTTC
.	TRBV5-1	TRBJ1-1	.	CASSLDMAANTEAFF	TGCGCCAGCAGCTTGGATATGGCGGCTAACACTGAAGCTTTCTTT
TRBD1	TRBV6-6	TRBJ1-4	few	CASSAGTGTEKLFF	TGTGCCAGCAGTGCCGGGACAGGGACGGAAAAACTGTTTTTT
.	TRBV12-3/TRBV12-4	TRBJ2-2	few	CASRPGPYTGELFF	TGTGCCAGCAGGCCAGGACCCTACACCGGGGAGCTGTTTTTT
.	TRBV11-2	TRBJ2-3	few	CASSSRPDTQYF	TGTGCCAGCAGCTCAAGACCAGATACGCAGTATTTT
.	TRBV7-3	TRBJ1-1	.	CASRLTANTEAFF	TGTGCCAGCAGACTGACAGCAAACACTGAAGCTTTCTTT
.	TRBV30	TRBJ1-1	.	CACLDSERTEAFF	TGTGCCTGCTTGGACTCGGAGAGGACTGAAGCTTTCTTT
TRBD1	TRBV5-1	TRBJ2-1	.	CASRGQGATEQFF	TGCGCCAGCAGGGGACAGGGGGCTACTGAGCAGTTCTTC
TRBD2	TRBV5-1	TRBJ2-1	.	CASSRLAGGENEQFF	TGCGCCAGCAGTCGACTAGCGGGGGGGGAGAATGAGCAGTTCTTC
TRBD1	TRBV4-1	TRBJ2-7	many	CASSQDRGRGLHEQYF	TGCGCCAGCAGCCAAGATCGGGGCAGGGGGCTCCACGAGCAGTACTTC
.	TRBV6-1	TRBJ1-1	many	CASRRTANTEAFF	TGTGCCAGCAGACGGACAGCTAACACTGAAGCTTTCTTT
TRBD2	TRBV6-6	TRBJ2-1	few	CAILLAGGNEQFF	TGTGCCATTCTACTAGCGGGGGGCAATGAGCAGTTCTTC